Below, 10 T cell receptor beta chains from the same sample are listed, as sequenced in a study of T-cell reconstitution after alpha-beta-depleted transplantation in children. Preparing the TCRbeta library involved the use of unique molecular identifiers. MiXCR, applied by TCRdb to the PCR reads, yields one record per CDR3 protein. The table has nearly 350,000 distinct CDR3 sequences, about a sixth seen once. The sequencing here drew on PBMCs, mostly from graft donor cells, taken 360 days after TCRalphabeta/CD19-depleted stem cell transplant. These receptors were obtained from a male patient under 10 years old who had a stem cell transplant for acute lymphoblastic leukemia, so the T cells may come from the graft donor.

The CDR3 spells CSVSRDTEAFF. Written as DNA, the CDR3 is TGCAGTGTCTCGAGGGACACTGAAGCTTTCTTT. This chain connects TRBV20-1 to TRBJ1-1; no clear D. Germline CDR1 is DFQATT and CDR2 is SNEGSKA (reference sequence). The CDR3 extends over 11 amino acids. The V gene lost 7 bases and the J gene lost 3 bases, with 9 bases spanning the gap.

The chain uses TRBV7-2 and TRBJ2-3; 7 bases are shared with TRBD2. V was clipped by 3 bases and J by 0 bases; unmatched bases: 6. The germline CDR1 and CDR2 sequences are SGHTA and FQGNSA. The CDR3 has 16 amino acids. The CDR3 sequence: CASSLAGSGSTDTQYF. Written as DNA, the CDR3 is TGTGCCAGCAGCTTGGCCGGTAGCGGGAGCACAGATACGCAGTATTTT.

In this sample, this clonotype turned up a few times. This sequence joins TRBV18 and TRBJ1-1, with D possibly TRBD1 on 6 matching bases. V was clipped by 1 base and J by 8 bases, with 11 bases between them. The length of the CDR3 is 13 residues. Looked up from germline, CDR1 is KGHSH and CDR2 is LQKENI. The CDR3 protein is CASSPRTVAEAFF. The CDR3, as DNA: TGTGCCAGCTCACCACGGACAGTCGCCGAAGCTTTCTTT.

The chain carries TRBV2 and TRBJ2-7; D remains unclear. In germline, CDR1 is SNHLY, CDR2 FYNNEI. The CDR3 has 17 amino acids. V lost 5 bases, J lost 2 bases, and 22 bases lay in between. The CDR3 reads CASSNAYFVDGTYEQYF. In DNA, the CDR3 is TGTGCCAGCAGTAACGCCTACTTCGTGGACGGCACCTACGAGCAGTACTTC.

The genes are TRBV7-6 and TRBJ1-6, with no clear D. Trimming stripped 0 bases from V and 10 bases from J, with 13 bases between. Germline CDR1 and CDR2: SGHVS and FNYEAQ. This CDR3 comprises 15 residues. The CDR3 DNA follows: TGTGCCAGCAGCTTAGCGAGGGCAGGAGGATCACCCCTCCACTTT. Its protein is CASSLARAGGSPLHF.

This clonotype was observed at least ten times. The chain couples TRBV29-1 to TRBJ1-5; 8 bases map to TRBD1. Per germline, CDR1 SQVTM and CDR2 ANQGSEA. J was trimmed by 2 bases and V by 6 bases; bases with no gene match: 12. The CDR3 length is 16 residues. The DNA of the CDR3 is TGCAGCGTCCTTGACCCCGGGACAGGAGGCAATCAGCCCCAGCATTTT. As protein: CSVLDPGTGGNQPQHF.

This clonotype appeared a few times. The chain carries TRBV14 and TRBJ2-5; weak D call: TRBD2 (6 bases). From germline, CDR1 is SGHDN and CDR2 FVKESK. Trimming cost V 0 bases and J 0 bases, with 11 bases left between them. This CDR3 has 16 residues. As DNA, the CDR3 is TGTGCCAGCAGCCAAGAGGGGAGGAGGTACCAAGAGACCCAGTACTTC. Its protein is CASSQEGRRYQETQYF.

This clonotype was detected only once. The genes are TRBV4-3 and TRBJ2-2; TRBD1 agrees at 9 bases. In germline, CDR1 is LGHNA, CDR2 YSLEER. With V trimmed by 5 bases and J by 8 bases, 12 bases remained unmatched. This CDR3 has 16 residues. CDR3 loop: CASSAGRTGVRGELFF. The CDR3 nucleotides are TGCGCCAGCAGCGCCGGTCGGACAGGGGTACGAGGGGAGCTGTTTTTT.

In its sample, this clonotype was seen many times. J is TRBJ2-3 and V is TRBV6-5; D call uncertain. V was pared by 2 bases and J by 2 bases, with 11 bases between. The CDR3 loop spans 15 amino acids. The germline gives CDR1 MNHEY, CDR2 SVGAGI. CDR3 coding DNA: TGTGCCAGCAGTTACAACCCGGCCTTCACAGATACGCAGTATTTT. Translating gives CASSYNPAFTDTQYF.

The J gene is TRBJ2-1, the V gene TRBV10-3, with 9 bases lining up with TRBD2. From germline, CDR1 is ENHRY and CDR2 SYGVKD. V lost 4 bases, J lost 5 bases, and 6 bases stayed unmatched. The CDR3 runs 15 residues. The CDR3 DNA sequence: TGTGCCATCAGTGGGGTAGCGGGAGTGAACAATGAGCAGTTCTTC. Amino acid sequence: CAISGVAGVNNEQFF.